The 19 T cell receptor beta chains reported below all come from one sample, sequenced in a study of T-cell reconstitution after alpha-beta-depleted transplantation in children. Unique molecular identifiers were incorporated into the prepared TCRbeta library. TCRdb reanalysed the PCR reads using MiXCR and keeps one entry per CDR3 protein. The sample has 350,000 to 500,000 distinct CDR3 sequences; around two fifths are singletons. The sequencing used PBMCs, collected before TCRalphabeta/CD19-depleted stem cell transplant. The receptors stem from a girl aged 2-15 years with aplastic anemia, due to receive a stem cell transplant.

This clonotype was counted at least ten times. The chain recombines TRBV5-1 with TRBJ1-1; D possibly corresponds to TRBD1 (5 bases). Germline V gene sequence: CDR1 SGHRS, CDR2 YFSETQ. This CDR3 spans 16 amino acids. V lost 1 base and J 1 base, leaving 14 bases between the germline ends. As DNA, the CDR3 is TGCGCCAGCAGCTTGAGAGGCGCAGGGCAGAACACTGAAGCTTTCTTT. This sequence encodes CASSLRGAGQNTEAFF. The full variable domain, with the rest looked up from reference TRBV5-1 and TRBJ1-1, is KAGVTQTPRYLIKTRGQQVTLSCSPISGHRSVSWYQQTPGQGLQFLFEYFSETQRNKGNFPGRFSGRQFSNSRSEMNVSTLELGDSALYLCASSLRGAGQNTEAFFGQGTRLTVV.

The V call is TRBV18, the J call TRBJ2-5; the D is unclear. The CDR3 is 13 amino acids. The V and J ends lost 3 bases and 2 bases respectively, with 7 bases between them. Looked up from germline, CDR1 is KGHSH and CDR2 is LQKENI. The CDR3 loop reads CASSPPIQETQYF. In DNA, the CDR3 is TGTGCCAGCTCACCGCCAATACAAGAGACCCAGTACTTC.

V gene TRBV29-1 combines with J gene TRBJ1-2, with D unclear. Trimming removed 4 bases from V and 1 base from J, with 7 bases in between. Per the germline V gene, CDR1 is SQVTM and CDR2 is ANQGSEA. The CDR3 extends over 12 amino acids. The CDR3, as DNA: TGCAGCGTTGGAGAATTTAACTATGGCTACACCTTC. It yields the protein CSVGEFNYGYTF.

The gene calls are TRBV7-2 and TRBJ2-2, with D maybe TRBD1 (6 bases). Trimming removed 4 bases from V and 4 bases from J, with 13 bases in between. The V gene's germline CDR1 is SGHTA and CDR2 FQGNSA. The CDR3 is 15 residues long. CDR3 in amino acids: CASSSDRLSTGELFF. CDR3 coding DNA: TGTGCCAGCAGCTCCGACAGGTTGAGCACCGGGGAGCTGTTTTTT.

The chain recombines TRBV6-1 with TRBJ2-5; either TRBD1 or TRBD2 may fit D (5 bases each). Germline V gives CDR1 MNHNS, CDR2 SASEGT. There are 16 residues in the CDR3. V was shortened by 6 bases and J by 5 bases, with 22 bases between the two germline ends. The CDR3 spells CASRENRPLGGETQYF. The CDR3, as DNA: TGTGCCAGCAGGGAAAACCGACCCCTTGGGGGTGAGACCCAGTACTTC.

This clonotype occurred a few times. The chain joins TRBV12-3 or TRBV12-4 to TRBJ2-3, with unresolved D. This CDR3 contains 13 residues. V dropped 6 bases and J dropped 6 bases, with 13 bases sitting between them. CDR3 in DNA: TGTGCCAGCAGCCGGACGCCCTTGGATACGCAGTATTTT. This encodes CASSRTPLDTQYF.

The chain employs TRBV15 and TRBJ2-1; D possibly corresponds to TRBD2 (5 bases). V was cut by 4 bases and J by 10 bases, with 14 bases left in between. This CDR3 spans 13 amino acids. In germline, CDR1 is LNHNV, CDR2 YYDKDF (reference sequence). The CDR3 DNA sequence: TGTGCCACCAGCATAAGGGAGATGGGAGAGCAGTTCTTC. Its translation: CATSIREMGEQFF.

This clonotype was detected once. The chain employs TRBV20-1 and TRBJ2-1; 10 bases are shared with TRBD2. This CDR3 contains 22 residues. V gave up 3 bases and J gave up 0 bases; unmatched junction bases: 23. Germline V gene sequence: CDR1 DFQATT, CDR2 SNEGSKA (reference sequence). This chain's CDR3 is CSASGLAGESSSIPSSYNEQFF. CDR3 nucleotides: TGCAGTGCTAGTGGGCTAGCGGGAGAATCAAGTTCTATTCCGAGCTCCTACAATGAGCAGTTCTTC.

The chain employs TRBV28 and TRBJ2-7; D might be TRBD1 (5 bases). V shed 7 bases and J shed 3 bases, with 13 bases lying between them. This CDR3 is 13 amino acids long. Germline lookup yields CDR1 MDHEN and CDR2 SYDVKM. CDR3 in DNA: TGTGCCAGCACACCCCAGGGCTACTACGAGCAGTACTTC. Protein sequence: CASTPQGYYEQYF.

CDR3 bases: TGTGCCAGCAGCCAGGACGTCTCTAGCACAGATACGCAGTATTTT. It translates to CASSQDVSSTDTQYF. The genes are TRBV5-6 and TRBJ2-3; D is undetermined. The V gene lost 4 bases and the J gene lost 0 bases, with 12 bases spanning the gap. In germline, CDR1 is SGHDT, CDR2 YYEEEE. The CDR3 spans 15 residues.

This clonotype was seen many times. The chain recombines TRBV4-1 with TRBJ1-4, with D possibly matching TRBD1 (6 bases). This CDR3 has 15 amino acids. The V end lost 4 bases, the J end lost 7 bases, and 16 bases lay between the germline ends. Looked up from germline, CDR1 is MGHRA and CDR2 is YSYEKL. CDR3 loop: CASSLGGGWVEKLFF. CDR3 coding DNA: TGCGCCAGCAGCCTTGGAGGGGGGTGGGTTGAAAAACTGTTTTTT.

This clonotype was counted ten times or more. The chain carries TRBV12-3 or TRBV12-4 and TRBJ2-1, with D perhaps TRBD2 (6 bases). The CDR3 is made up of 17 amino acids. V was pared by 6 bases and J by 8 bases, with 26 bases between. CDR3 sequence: CASRDSGGGQKLDEQFF. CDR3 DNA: TGTGCCAGCAGGGATAGCGGCGGAGGGCAGAAGTTGGATGAGCAGTTCTTC.

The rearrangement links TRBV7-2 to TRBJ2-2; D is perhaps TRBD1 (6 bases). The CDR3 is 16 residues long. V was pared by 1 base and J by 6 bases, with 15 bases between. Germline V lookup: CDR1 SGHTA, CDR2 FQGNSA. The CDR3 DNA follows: TGTGCCAGCAGCTTAGATCAGGGGCTAATCGCCGGGGAGCTGTTTTTT. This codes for CASSLDQGLIAGELFF.

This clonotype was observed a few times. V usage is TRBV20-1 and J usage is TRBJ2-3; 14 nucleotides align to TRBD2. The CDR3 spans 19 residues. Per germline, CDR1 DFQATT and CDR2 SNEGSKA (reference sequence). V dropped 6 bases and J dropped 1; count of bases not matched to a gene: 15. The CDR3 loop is CSAEKQGGLAGAGTDTQYF. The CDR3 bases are TGCAGTGCGGAGAAGCAGGGGGGACTAGCGGGAGCCGGCACAGATACGCAGTATTTT.

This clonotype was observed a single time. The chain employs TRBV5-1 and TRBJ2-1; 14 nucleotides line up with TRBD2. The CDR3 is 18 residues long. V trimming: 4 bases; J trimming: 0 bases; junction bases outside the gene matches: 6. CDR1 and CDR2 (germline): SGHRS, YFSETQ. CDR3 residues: CASSPGLAGESSYNEQFF. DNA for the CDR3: TGCGCCAGCAGCCCGGGACTAGCGGGAGAGAGCTCCTACAATGAGCAGTTCTTC.

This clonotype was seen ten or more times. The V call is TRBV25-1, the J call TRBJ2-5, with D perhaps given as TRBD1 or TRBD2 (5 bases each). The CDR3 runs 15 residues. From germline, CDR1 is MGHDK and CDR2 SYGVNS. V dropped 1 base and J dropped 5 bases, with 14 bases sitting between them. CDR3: CASSESGREWETQYF. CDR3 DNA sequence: TGTGCCAGCAGTGAATCCGGCAGGGAGTGGGAGACCCAGTACTTC.

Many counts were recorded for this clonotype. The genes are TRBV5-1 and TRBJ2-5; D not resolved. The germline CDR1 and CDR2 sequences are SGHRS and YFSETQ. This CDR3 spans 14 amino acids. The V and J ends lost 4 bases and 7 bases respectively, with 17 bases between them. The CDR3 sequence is CASSQLPGVGTQYF. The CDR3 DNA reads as TGCGCCAGCAGCCAACTGCCAGGAGTTGGGACCCAGTACTTC.

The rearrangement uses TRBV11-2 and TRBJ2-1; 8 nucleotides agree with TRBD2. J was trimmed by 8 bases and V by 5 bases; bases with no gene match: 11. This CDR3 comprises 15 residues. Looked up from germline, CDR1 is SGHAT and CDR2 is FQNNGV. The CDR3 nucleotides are TGTGCCAGCAGCAGGAGAGATAGCGGGATCTATGAGCAGTTCTTC. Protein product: CASSRRDSGIYEQFF.

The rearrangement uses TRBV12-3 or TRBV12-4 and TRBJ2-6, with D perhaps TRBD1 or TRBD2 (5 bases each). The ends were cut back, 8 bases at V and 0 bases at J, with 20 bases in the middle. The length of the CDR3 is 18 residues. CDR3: CASCQVGRAGSGANVLTF. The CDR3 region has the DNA TGTGCCAGCTGTCAGGTGGGCAGGGCGGGCTCTGGGGCCAACGTCCTGACTTTC.